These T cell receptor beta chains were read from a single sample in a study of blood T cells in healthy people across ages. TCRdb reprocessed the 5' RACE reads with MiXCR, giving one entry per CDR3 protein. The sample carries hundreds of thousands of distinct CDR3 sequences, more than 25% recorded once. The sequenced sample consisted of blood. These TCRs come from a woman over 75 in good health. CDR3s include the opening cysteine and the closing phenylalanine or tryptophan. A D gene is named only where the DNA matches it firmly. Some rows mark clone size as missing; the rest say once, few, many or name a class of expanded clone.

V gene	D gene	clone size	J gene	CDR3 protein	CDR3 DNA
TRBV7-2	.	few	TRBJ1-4	CASSLAGGGHNEKLFF	TGTGCCAGCAGCTTAGCGGGCGGGGGACACAATGAAAAACTGTTTTTT
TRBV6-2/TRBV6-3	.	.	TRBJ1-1	CASSFLSGRGNTEAFF	TGTGCCAGCAGTTTCCTGTCTGGCAGGGGGAACACTGAAGCTTTCTTT
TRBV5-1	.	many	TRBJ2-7	CASSLAPGQGYEQYF	TGCGCCAGCAGCTTGGCCCCCGGGCAGGGCTACGAGCAGTACTTC
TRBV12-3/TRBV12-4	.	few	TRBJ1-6	CASSPDTDNSPPHF	TGTGCCAGCAGTCCTGACACCGATAATTCACCCCCCCACTTT
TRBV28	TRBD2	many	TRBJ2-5	CASSLGRAAGETQYF	TGTGCCAGCAGTTTAGGGAGGGCTGCGGGGGAGACCCAGTACTTC
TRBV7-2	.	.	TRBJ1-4	CASSPGTQVTRLFF	TGTGCCAGCAGCCCCGGGACCCAGGTGACTCGGCTGTTTTTT
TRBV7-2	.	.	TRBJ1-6	CASRPLGFQGPSSYNSPLHF	TGTGCCAGCAGACCCTTAGGGTTTCAGGGGCCGAGCTCCTATAATTCACCCCTCCACTTT
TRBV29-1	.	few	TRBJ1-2	CSVDWGGAEGYTF	TGCAGCGTTGATTGGGGGGGGGCGGAAGGCTACACCTTC
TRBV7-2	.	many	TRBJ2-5	CASSFPGGESETQYF	TGTGCCAGCAGTTTCCCCGGGGGTGAAAGCGAGACCCAGTACTTC
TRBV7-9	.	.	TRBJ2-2	CASSSSGGSGELFF	TGTGCCAGCAGCTCCTCGGGGGGCTCCGGGGAGCTGTTTTTT
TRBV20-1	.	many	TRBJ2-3	CSARGIAATDTQYF	TGCAGTGCTAGGGGAATAGCGGCCACAGATACGCAGTATTTT
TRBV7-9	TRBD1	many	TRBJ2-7	CASSLGPGGYYEQYF	TGTGCCAGCAGCTTAGGGCCAGGGGGTTACTACGAGCAGTACTTC
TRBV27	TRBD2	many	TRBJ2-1	CASSLQRGGFNEQFF	TGTGCCAGCAGTTTACAGCGGGGGGGTTTCAATGAGCAGTTCTTC
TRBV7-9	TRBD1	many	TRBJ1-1	CASSYSGTVNTEAFF	TGTGCCAGCAGCTACTCCGGGACAGTGAACACTGAAGCTTTCTTT
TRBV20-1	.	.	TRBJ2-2	CSARDFGGLGTGELFF	TGCAGTGCTAGAGATTTCGGGGGGCTCGGCACCGGGGAGCTGTTTTTT
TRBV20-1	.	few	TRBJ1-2	CSAPAQGNGYTF	TGCAGTGCTCCTGCCCAGGGGAATGGCTACACCTTC
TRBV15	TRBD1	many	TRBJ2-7	CATSDARDRGSYEQYF	TGTGCCACCAGCGATGCGAGGGACAGGGGATCCTACGAGCAGTACTTC
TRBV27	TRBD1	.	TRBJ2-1	CASSMGTGGQETQFF	TGTGCCAGCAGCATGGGGACAGGGGGGCAAGAGACCCAGTTCTTC
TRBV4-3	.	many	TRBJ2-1	CASSQGYSGGYNEQFF	TGCGCCAGCAGTCAGGGTTATAGCGGTGGTTACAATGAGCAGTTCTTC
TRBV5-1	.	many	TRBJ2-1	CASSLVGAQNEQFF	TGCGCCAGCAGCTTGGTGGGGGCGCAAAATGAGCAGTTCTTC
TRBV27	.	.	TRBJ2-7	CASKNRGGEQYF	TGTGCCAGCAAGAACAGGGGGGGGGAGCAGTACTTC